Listed below are T cell receptor beta chains from one sample, sequenced in a study of blood T cell repertoires in COVID-19. Here immunoSEQ multiplex PCR was the method, and the copy in TCRdb shows in-frame clones only, minus some. The profile shows 200,000 to 300,000 clones, approximately 80% of them singletons. Sequencing used peripheral blood. The receptors were gathered from a woman over 75 with COVID-19, enrolled during active disease. Both conserved end residues are trimmed from each CDR3.

v_gene	j_gene	CDR3aa
TRBV30	TRBJ1-5	AWSTGQGNQPQH
TRBV24-1	TRBJ1-2	ATSDPRVGGYT
TRBV27	TRBJ1-5	ASSGAINQPQH
TRBV24-1	TRBJ2-3	ATSDNFDLDTQY
TRBV6-8	TRBJ2-3	ASSYPAGTNPTDTQY
TRBV6-5	TRBJ2-7	ASIYGNLGYEQY
TRBV28	TRBJ1-2	ASSFAGGWYGYT
TRBV28	TRBJ2-3	ASSGTGGADTQY
TRBV2	TRBJ2-3	ASSDRLVSRRQY
TRBV2	TRBJ2-7	ASGGLARSYEQY
TRBV6-5	TRBJ2-7	ASSKLRDRDHEQY
TRBV3-1/TRBV3-2	TRBJ2-2	ASSQRTVNTGELF
TRBV11-2	TRBJ2-5	ASSLAGQTQY
TRBV9	TRBJ1-1	ASSLGGEITEAF
TRBV7-6	TRBJ2-2	ASSLRTSRGELF
TRBV5-1	TRBJ2-7	ASSLSVSGAYEQY
TRBV7-9	TRBJ1-1	ASSPGDRAAAEAF
TRBV5-1	TRBJ1-2	ASSLDQGGYT
TRBV24-1	TRBJ2-3	ATSSGGGASTDTQY
TRBV11-2	TRBJ2-3	ASRSQGQGTDTQY
TRBV13	TRBJ1-1	ASSFPPGVAEAF
TRBV15	TRBJ2-1	ATSRAWQGIPSYNEQF
TRBV5-4	TRBJ2-1	ASSGRAGVYNEQF
TRBV19	TRBJ2-2	ASSLSRWTANTGELF